The 4 T cell receptor beta chains below all came from one sample that was sequenced in a study of immune evolution from preneoplasia to lung adenocarcinoma. Sequencing used immunoSEQ multiplex PCR; TCRdb keeps in-frame clones, though not all of them. This sample has a few thousand clones, with around four fifths found just once. Sequencing input: FFPE minimally invasive lung adenocarcinoma tissue. Every receptor here comes from a person between 60 and 80 years old with lung adenocarcinoma.

Here the CDR3 reads CASSEQGASVETQYF. Written as DNA, the CDR3 is TGTGCCAGCAGCGAACAGGGGGCTAGCGTAGAGACCCAGTACTTC. The V call is TRBV7-6, the J call TRBJ2-5; 9 bases match TRBD1. The CDR3 consists of 15 residues. Germline CDR1 and CDR2: SGHVS and FNYEAQ. The trim removed 5 bases at V and 4 bases at J, leaving 8 bases unmatched.

This clone has just one count. This chain links TRBV11-2 with TRBJ2-3; 11 nucleotides match TRBD2. The germline CDR1 and CDR2 sequences are SGHAT and FQNNGV. Germline trimming cut 4 bases from V and 5 bases from J; bases unmatched to any gene: 11. The CDR3 sequence is 17 residues long. Written as DNA, the CDR3 is TGTGCCAGCAGCTCGCTAATAGCGGGAGGGCCAGTAGATACGCAGTATTTT. It is translated as CASSSLIAGGPVDTQYF.

The chain carries TRBV15 and TRBJ2-5; D uncertain. The germline V and J ends were trimmed by 0 bases and 5 bases, with 16 bases remaining between them. This CDR3 is 16 amino acids long. From germline, CDR1 is LNHNV and CDR2 YYDKDF (reference sequence). The CDR3 DNA sequence: TGTGCCACCAGCAGAGATCTCCGGGCGAGTGTTGAGACCCAGTACTTC. As protein: CATSRDLRASVETQYF.

This clone has a handful of counts. The rearrangement links TRBV27 to TRBJ2-1; possibly TRBD2 for D (6 bases). V was clipped by 7 bases and J by 0 bases, with 16 bases between them. The CDR3 contains 16 residues. CDR1 MNHEY and CDR2 SMNVEV come from the germline V gene (reference sequence). CDR3 sequence reads: CASTPGLASSYNEQFF. CDR3 in DNA: TGTGCCAGCACGCCGGGACTCGCTAGCTCCTACAATGAGCAGTTCTTC.